This TCR beta chain was obtained from a study of CD8 T cells in ankylosing spondylitis (dated by TCRdb to the late 2010s). Background on the whole study: To find TCR variants linked to disease, the study profiled T cell receptor beta repertoires in ankylosing spondylitis patients and healthy donors. Samples of peripheral blood were taken, and for ankylosing spondylitis patients, synovial fluid was collected as well. The whole study cohort included about a hundred healthy donors and 25 ankylosing spondylitis patients.

V was cut back by 0 bases and J by 4 bases, leaving a gap of 8 bases between them. The CDR3 measures 14 amino acids from cysteine to phenylalanine. The DNA shown is the 42-base CDR3, in frame from base 1. The CDR1 and CDR2 encoded by the germline V gene are SGDLS and YYNGEE. Findings and caveats that apply to the study as a whole: The disease-linked clones had a CD8+ phenotype and were found at relatively low frequencies in peripheral blood. Some motif variants were previously reported in synovial fluid and blood of reactive arthritis patients, suggesting common disease-initiation mechanisms. The disease-linked clones were reported to be significantly enriched in matched synovial fluid samples from ankylosing spondylitis patients. A TCR beta motif made up of about eight highly homologous amino acid variants appeared to be characteristic of blood from ankylosing spondylitis patients.

Data came from an Illumina HiSeq 2500. TCR beta libraries were prepared by quantitative 5'-RACE with molecular barcodes. The published analysis was carried out like this. To identify disease-linked TCR variants, a new computational method was used, one built on a probabilistic model of VDJ rearrangement. In TCRdb, the public reads were trimmed at Q25 with fastp and aligned with MiXCR, with productive beta chains retained. Each record represents a unique CDR3 protein, reported with the most common genes and DNA among its rows. These V and J calls are TCRdb output, not the study's own analysis. The sample table lists hundreds of thousands of distinct CDR3 sequences, around 26% of them with a count of one. The ten largest make up about 0.92% of the sample. In the case of this clonotype: What this receptor recognizes is not known. No base quality values were provided; no much bigger clone lies one nucleotide off.

Sample: blood, either unsorted or a sorted T cell fraction (not recorded which). Here the chain combines TRBV9 and TRBJ2-1; the D segment cannot be called with confidence. The sequence was obtained from a male donor with ankylosing spondylitis. The CDR3 in this case is CASSVGASYNEQFF. The DNA sequence is given as TGTGCCAGCAGCGTAGGGGCCTCTTACAATGAGCAGTTCTTC.